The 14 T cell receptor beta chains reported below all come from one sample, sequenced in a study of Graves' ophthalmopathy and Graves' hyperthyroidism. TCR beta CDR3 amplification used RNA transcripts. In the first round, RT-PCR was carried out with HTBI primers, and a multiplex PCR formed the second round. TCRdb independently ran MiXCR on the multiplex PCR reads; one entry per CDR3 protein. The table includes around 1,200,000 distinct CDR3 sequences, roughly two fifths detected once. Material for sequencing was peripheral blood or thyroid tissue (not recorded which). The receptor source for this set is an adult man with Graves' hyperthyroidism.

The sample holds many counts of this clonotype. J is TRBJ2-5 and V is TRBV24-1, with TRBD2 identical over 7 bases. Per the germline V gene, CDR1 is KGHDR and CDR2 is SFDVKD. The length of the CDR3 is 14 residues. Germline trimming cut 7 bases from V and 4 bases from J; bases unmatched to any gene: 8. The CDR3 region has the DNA TGTGCCACCAGCGGGGCGACTAGCCGAGAGACCCAGTACTTC. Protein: CATSGATSRETQYF.

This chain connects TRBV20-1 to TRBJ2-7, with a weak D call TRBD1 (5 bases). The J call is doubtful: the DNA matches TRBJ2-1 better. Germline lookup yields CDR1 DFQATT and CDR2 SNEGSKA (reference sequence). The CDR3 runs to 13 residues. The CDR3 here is CSARGPRAAEQFF. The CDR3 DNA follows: TGCAGTGCTAGGGGCCCCAGGGCGGCTGAGCAGTTCTTC.

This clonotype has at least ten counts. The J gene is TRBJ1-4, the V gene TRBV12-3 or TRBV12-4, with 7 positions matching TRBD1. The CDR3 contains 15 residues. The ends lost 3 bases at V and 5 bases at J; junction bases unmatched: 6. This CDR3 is CASSFRTGRNEKLFF. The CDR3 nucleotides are TGTGCCAGCAGTTTCCGGACAGGAAGAAATGAAAAACTGTTTTTT.

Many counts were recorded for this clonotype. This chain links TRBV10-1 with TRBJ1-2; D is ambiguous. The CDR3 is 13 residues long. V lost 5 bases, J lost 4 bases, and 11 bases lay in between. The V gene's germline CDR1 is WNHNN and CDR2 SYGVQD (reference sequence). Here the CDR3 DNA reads TGCGCCAGCAGTAAGGACCGACGCTATGGCTACACCTTC. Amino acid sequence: CASSKDRRYGYTF.

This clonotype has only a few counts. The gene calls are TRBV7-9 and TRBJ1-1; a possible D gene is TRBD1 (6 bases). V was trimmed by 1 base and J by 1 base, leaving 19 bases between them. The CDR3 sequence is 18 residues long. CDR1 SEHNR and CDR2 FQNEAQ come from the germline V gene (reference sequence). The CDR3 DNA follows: TGTGCCAGCAGCTTAGATACCCTTGGGGGGGCCAGGAACACTGAAGCTTTCTTT. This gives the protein CASSLDTLGGARNTEAFF.

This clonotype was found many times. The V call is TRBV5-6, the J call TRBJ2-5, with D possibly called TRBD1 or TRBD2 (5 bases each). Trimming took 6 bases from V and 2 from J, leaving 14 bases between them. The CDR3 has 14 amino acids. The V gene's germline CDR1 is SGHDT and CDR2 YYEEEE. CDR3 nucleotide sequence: TGTGCCAGCAACCCGATGGGACGGCAAGAGACCCAGTACTTC. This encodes CASNPMGRQETQYF. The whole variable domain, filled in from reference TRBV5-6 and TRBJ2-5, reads DAGVTQSPTHLIKTRGQQVTLRCSPKSGHDTVSWYQQALGQGPQFIFQYYEEEERQRGNFPDRFSGHQFPNYSSELNVNALLLGDSALYLCASNPMGRQETQYFGPGTRLLVL.

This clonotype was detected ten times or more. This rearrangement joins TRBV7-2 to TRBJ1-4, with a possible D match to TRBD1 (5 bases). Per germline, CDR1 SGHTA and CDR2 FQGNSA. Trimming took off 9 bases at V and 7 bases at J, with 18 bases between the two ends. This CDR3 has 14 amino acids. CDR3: CASKRQGNSEKLFF. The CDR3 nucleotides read TGTGCCAGTAAACGTCAGGGAAACAGTGAAAAACTGTTTTTT.

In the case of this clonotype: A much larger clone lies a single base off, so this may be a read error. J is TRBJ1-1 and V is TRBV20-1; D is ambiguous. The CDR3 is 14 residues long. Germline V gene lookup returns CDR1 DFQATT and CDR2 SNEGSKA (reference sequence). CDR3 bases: TGCATTGCTAGAGATCCTGCGGCAGGACCAGAAGCTTTCTTT. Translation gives CIARDPAAGPEAFF.

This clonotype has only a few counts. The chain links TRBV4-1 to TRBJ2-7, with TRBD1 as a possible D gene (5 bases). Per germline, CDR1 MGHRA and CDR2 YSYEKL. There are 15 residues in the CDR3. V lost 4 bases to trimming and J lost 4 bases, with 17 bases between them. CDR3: CASSLTDTSGYEQYF. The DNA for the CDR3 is TGCGCCAGCAGCCTGACGGACACCTCAGGGTACGAGCAGTACTTC.

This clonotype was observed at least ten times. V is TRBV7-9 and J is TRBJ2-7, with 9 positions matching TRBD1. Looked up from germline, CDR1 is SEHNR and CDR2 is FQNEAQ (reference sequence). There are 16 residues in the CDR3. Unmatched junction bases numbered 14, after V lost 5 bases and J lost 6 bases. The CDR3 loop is CASSHNPGTGKVEQYF. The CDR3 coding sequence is TGTGCCAGCAGCCACAATCCCGGGACAGGGAAGGTCGAGCAGTACTTC.

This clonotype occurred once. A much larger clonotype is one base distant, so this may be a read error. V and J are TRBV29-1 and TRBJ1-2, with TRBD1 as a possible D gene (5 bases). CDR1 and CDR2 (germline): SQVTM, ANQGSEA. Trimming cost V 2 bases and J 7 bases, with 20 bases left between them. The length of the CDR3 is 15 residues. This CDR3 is CSVERSQRGSFGYTF. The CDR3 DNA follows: TGCAGCGTTGAAAGGAGTCAGCGGGGGTCTTTTGGCTACACCTTC.

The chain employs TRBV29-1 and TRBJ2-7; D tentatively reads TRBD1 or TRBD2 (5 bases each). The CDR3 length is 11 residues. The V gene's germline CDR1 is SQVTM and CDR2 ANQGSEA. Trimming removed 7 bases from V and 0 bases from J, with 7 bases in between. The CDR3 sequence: CSGDGSYEQYF. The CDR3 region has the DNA TGCAGCGGGGACGGCTCCTACGAGCAGTACTTC.

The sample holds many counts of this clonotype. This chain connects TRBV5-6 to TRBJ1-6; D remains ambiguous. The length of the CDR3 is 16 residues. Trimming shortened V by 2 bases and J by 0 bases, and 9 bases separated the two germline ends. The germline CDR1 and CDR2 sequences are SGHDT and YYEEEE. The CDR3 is CASSFRTSSYNSPLHF. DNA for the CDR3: TGTGCCAGCAGCTTCAGGACGAGCTCCTATAATTCACCCCTCCACTTT.

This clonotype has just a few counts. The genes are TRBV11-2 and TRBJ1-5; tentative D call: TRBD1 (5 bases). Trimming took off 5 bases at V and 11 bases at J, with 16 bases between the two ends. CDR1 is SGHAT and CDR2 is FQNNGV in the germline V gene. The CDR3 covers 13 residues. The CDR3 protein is CASSPGQGGSQHF. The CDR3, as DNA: TGTGCCAGCAGCCCAGGGCAGGGTGGGTCCCAGCATTTT.